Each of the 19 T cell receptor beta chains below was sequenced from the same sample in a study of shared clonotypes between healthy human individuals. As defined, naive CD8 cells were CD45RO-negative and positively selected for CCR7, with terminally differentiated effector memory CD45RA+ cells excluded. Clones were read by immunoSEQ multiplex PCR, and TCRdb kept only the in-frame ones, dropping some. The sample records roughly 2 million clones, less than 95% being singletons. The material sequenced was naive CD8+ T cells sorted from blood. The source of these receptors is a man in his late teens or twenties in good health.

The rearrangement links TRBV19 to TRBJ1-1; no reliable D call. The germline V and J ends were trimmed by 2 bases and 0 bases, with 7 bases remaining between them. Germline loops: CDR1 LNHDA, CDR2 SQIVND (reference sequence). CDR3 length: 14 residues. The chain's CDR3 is CASSISPLNTEAFF. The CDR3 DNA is TGTGCCAGTAGTATATCTCCCCTGAACACTGAAGCTTTCTTT.

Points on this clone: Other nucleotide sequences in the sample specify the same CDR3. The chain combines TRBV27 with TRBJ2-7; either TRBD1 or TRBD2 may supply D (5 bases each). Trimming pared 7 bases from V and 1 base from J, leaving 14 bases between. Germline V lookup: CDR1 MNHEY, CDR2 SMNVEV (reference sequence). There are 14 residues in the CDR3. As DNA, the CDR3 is TGTGCCAGCAAACTACTAGGGGCGTCCTACGAGCAGTACTTC. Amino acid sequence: CASKLLGASYEQYF.

The CDR3 loop is CASSPSRGIYHEQYF. CDR3 nucleotide sequence: TGTGCCAGCAGCCCTTCCAGGGGGATTTACCACGAGCAGTACTTC. The chain uses TRBV5-5 and TRBJ2-7; TRBD1 matches 7 bases. The V gene end was trimmed by 4 bases and the J gene end by 5 bases; junction bases not matched to a gene: 12. The CDR3 loop spans 15 amino acids. The V gene's germline CDR1 is SGHKS and CDR2 YYEKEE (reference sequence).

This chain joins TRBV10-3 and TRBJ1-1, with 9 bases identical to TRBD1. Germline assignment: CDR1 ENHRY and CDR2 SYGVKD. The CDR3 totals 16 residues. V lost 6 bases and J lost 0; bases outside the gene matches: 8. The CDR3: CAIRPGTGYMNTEAFF. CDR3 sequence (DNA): TGTGCCATCAGGCCCGGGACAGGGTACATGAACACTGAAGCTTTCTTT.

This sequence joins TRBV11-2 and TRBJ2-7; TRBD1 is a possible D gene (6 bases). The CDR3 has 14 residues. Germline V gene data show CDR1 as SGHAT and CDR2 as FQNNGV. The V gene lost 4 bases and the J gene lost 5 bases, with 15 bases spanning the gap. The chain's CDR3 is CASSWTVQADEQYF. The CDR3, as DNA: TGTGCCAGCAGCTGGACAGTCCAGGCGGACGAGCAGTACTTC.

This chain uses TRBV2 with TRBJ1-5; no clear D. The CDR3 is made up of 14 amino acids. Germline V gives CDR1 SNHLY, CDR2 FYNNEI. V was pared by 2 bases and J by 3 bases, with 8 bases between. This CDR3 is CASSELGDNQPQHF. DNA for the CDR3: TGTGCCAGCAGTGAACTGGGAGACAATCAGCCCCAGCATTTT.

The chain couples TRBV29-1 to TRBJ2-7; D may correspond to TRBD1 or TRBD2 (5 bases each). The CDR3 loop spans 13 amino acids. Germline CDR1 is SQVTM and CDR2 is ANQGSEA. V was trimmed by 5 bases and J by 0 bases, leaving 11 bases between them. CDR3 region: CSVSGTSSYEQYF. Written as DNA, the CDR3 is TGCAGCGTTTCAGGGACCAGCTCCTACGAGCAGTACTTC.

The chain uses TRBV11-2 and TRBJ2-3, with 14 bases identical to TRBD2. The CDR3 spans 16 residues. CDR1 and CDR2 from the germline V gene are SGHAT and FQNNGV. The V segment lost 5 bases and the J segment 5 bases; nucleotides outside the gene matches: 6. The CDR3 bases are TGTGCCAGCAGCCCCGGGACTAGCGGGGGAGGAGATACGCAGTATTTT. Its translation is CASSPGTSGGGDTQYF.

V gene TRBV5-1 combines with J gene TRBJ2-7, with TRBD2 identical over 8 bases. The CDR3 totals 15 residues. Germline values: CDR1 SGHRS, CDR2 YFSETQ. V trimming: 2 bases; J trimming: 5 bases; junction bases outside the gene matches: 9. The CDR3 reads CASSLFGGGLNEQYF. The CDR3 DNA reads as TGCGCCAGCAGCTTATTTGGCGGGGGGCTCAACGAGCAGTACTTC.

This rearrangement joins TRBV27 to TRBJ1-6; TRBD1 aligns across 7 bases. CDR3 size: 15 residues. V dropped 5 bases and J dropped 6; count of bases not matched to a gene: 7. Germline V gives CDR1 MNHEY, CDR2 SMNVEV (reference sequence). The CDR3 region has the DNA TGTGCCAGCAGTCCCACGACAGGGTTTAATTCACCCCTCCACTTT. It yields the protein CASSPTTGFNSPLHF.

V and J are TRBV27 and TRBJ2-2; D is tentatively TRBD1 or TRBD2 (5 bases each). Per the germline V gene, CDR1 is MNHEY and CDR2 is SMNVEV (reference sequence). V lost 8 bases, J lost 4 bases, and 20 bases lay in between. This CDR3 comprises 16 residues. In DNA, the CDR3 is TGTGCCAGCCGATTTTTAGACGGGACGTCCACCGGGGAGCTGTTTTTT. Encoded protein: CASRFLDGTSTGELFF.

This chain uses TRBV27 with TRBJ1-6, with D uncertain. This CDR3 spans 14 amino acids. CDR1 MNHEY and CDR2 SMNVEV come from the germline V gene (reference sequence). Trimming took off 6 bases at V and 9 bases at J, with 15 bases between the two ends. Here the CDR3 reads CASSREGFGSPLHF. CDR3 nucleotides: TGTGCCAGCAGCCGGGAGGGATTTGGTTCACCCCTCCACTTT.

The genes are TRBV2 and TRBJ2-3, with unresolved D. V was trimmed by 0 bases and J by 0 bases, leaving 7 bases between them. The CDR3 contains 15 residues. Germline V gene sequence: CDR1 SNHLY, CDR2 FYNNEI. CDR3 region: CASSEALMSTDTQYF. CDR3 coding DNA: TGTGCCAGCAGTGAAGCGCTCATGAGCACAGATACGCAGTATTTT.

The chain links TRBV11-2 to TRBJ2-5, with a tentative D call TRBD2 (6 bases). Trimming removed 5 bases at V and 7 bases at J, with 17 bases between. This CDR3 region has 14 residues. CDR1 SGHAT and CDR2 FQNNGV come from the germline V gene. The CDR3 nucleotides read TGTGCCAGCAGCCCCATCGATTTGGAGGGGACCCAGTACTTC. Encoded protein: CASSPIDLEGTQYF.

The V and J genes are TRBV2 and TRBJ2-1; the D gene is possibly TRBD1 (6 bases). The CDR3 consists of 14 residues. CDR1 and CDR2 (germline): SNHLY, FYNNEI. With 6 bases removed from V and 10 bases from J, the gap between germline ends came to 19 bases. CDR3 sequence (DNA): TGTGCCAGCAGCGGATTAAAGACAGGACAGGAGCAGTTCTTC. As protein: CASSGLKTGQEQFF.

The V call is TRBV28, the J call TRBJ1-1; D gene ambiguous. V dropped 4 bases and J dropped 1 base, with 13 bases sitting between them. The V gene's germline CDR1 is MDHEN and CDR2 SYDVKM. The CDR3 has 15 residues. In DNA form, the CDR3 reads TGTGCCAGCAGTTCGCCCAGACTGAGGAACACTGAAGCTTTCTTT. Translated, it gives CASSSPRLRNTEAFF. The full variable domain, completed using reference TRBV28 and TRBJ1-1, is DVKVTQSSRYLVKRTGEKVFLECVQDMDHENMFWYRQDPGLGLRLIYFSYDVKMKEKGDIPEGYSVSREKKERFSLILESASTNQTSMYLCASSSPRLRNTEAFFGQGTRLTVV.

CDR3 in DNA: TGTGCCAGCACCCCCACCAAAGACAGGGCCTATGGCTACACCTTC. Residues: CASTPTKDRAYGYTF. The V call is TRBV6-6, the J call TRBJ1-2; 7 positions match TRBD1. The CDR3 totals 15 residues. Germline V lookup: CDR1 MNHNY, CDR2 SVGAGI (reference sequence). V shed 7 bases and J 4 bases; nucleotides not matched to a gene: 12.

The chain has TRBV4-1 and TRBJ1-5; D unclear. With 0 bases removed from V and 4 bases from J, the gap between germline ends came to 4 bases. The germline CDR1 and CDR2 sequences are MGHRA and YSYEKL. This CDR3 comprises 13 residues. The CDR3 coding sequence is TGCGCCAGCAGCCAAGAGGAGAATCAGCCCCAGCATTTT. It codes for CASSQEENQPQHF.

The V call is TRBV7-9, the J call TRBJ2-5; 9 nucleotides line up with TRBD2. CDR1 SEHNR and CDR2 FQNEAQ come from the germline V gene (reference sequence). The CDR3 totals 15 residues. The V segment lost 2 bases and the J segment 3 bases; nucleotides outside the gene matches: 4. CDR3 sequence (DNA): TGTGCCAGCAGCTTACGCGGGGGGGCTGAAGAGACCCAGTACTTC. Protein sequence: CASSLRGGAEETQYF. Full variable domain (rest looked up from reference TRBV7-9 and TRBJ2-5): DTGVSQNPRHKITKRGQNVTFRCDPISEHNRLYWYRQTLGQGPEFLTYFQNEAQLEKSRLLSDRFSAERPKGSFSTLEIQRTEQGDSAMYLCASSLRGGAEETQYFGPGTRLLVL.